Following are 10 T cell receptor gamma chains from one sample sequenced in a study of γδ T cells in repeated Plasmodium falciparum infection. With CATT, TCRdb re-called clones from the multiplex PCR reads. Here the sample spans about 15,000 gamma-chain clones, around 1.6% being singletons. Flow sorting of PBMC yielded separate Vgamma9/Vdelta2+ and Vdelta2-negative gammadelta T cell populations for bulk repertoire analysis. What was sequenced was gamma-delta T cells from blood. Every receptor here comes from a pool of human donors (malaria-infected and uninfected, not separated).

Worth noting for this clone: A much larger clone differs from this one at a single base, so this may be a read error. This chain connects TRGV5 to TRGJ1 or TRGJ2. The J gene, missing from TCRdb, was assigned here through DNA to germline matching. CDR1 is VINAFY and CDR2 is YDVSNSKD in the germline V gene. V shed 2 bases, J shed 11 bases, and the junction held 9 bases outside the gene matches. This CDR3 comprises 12 residues. Here the CDR3 DNA reads TGTGCCACCTGGGACATCGAGCGGGAGAAACTCTTT. Its protein is CATWDIEREKLF.

This clone has ten or more counts. A read error likely explains why the TCRdb protein, taken from a much larger clone, differs from this DNA's translation at residue 11; the protein shown is translated from the DNA. The rearrangement links TRGV3 to TRGJ1 or TRGJ2. Trimming cost V 0 bases and J 12 bases; bases outside gene matches: 14. There are 14 residues in the CDR3. The germline gives CDR1 VTNTFY, CDR2 YDVSTARD (reference sequence). The CDR3 nucleotides read TGTGCCACCTGGGACAGGCCGCAATCGTTTAGGAAACTCTTT. As protein: CATWDRPQSFRKLF.

This clone was found many times. A far larger clone is just one base off, so this is likely a read error. At the DNA level, this CDR3 is encoded by other sequences in the same sample as well. The J gene is TRGJP2, the V gene TRGV9. The germline CDR1 and CDR2 sequences are GITISATS and ISYDGTV (reference sequence). CDR3 size: 15 residues. The CDR3 loop reads CALWEVQGSDWIKTF. As DNA, the CDR3 is TGTGCCTTGTGGGAGGTGCAGGGTAGTGACTGGATCAAGACGTTT.

This clone is categorized as medium-sized (0.01 to 0.1%). The V gene is TRGV5, the J gene TRGJ1 or TRGJ2. The CDR3 runs to 14 residues. Germline V gene data show CDR1 as VINAFY and CDR2 as YDVSNSKD. Trimming took 2 bases from V and 0 from J; bases not matched to a gene: 4. Here the CDR3 reads CATWDKPNYYKKLF. CDR3 coding DNA: TGTGCCACCTGGGACAAGCCGAATTATTATAAGAAACTCTTT.

This clone has ten or more counts. A far larger clone is one base from this, pointing to a likely read error. Other DNA sequences in the sample encode the same CDR3. The chain employs TRGV9 and TRGJ1 or TRGJ2. The J gene is not listed in TCRdb, so it was assigned here from a DNA match to germline. V was clipped by 4 bases and J by 6 bases; unmatched bases: 6. The CDR3 totals 12 residues. CDR1 and CDR2 (germline): GITISATS, ISYDGTV (reference sequence). CDR3 bases: TGTGCCTTGTGGGAAGTCCCTTATAAGAAACTCTTT. Its protein is CALWEVPYKKLF.

Regarding this clone: A read error may explain this, as a much larger clone is one base away. The DNA is left out, because the CDR3 cannot be placed on it with certainty; the CDR3 is given as TCRdb lists it. The CDR3 region is CATWDGIIRNSLAVEQHLLSQVSIGRIQHF. No call exists for the J gene, whereas the V gene is TRGV2. A total of 30 residues make up the CDR3, ends included. CDR1 EGSNGY and CDR2 YDSYNSKV come from the germline V gene.

In this sample, this clone turned up a few times. TCRdb has a much larger clone's protein, which differs at residue 4 from the translation of this DNA, likely because of a read error; what is shown is the protein translated from the DNA. The rearrangement links TRGV9 to TRGJ1 or TRGJ2. TCRdb does not report a J gene; here it was assigned by matching the DNA to germline references. Germline-derived CDR1 and CDR2 are GITISATS and ISYDGTV (reference sequence). The CDR3 runs 13 residues. CDR3 nucleotides: TGTGCCTTGCGGGAGGTCGATTATTATAAGAAACTCTTT. Its translation is CALREVDYYKKLF.

This clone came up many times. This sequence is one base from a far larger clone and is likely a read error. Other nucleotide sequences in the sample specify the same CDR3. The V call is TRGV9, the J call TRGJP. There are 15 residues in the CDR3. Germline V CDR1 and CDR2: GITISATS, ISYDGTV (reference sequence). The CDR3 coding sequence is TGTGCCTTGTGGGAGGTGGAGTTGGGCAAGAAAATCAAGGTATTT. Its translation: CALWEVELGKKIKVF.

A remark on this clone: This likely traces to a read error, being one base from a far larger clone. Additional DNA sequences in this sample encode the identical CDR3. This chain joins TRGV9 and TRGJ1 or TRGJ2. Because TCRdb records no J gene, it was assigned here through a match of the DNA to germline. Per the germline V gene, CDR1 is GITISATS and CDR2 is ISYDGTV (reference sequence). This CDR3 is 10 amino acids long. The CDR3 DNA reads as TGTGCTTTGTGGGAGGCTTGGAAACTCTTT. Its translation: CALWEAWKLF.

Ten or more counts support this clone. The TCRdb record carries a much larger clone's protein, which differs from this DNA's translation at residue 3; a read error is the likely cause, and the protein listed here is the DNA translation. The J gene is TRGJ1 or TRGJ2, the V gene TRGV5. Germline CDR1 VINAFY, CDR2 YDVSNSKD. This CDR3 contains 13 residues. CDR3: CAPWDRPCYKKLF. The CDR3 DNA follows: TGTGCCCCCTGGGACAGGCCGTGTTATAAGAAACTCTTT.